Below are 23 T cell receptor beta chains sequenced from a single sample in a study of CD4 T cells in relation to SARS-CoV-2 and coronaviruses. Sequenced by immunoSEQ multiplex PCR; TCRdb stores in-frame clones only, minus some. Of 60,000 or so clones listed, 94% were seen once; the top ten hold roughly 0.14%. Before the COVID-19 pandemic, during about 2011-2019, CD4+ T cells were taken from unexposed donors. The sample consisted of naive CD4+ T cells from PBMCs. The sample's subset: naive CD4+ T cells isolated by negative enrichment. Receptors were obtained from a human donor in good health.

The V call is TRBV7-9, the J call TRBJ2-7; D is unclear. Germline V gives CDR1 SEHNR, CDR2 FQNEAQ (reference sequence). V lost 5 bases and J 6 bases, leaving 8 bases between the germline ends. The CDR3 covers 11 residues. CDR3 loop: CASSHRSEQYF. The CDR3 region has the DNA TGTGCCAGCAGCCATCGGAGCGAGCAGTACTTC.

The chain has TRBV5-1 and TRBJ2-1; the match to TRBD1 covers 7 bases. The CDR3 is 17 amino acids. J was trimmed by 1 base and V by 4 bases; bases with no gene match: 11. The germline CDR1 and CDR2 sequences are SGHRS and YFSETQ. The CDR3 region is CASSGRTGTESYNEQFF. CDR3 nucleotides: TGCGCCAGCAGCGGGCGGACCGGGACAGAATCCTACAATGAGCAGTTCTTC. Full variable domain (rest looked up from reference TRBV5-1 and TRBJ2-1): KAGVTQTPRYLIKTRGQQVTLSCSPISGHRSVSWYQQTPGQGLQFLFEYFSETQRNKGNFPGRFSGRQFSNSRSEMNVSTLELGDSALYLCASSGRTGTESYNEQFFGPGTRLTVL.

CDR3 coding DNA: TGTGCCAGCAGCAGAGGGGATTTTGAAGCTTTCTTT. Residues: CASSRGDFEAFF. The chain couples TRBV3-1 (or the pseudogene TRBV3-2) to TRBJ1-1, with D tentatively TRBD1 (5 bases). The V end was cut by 5 bases, the J end by 7 bases, with 11 bases between. This CDR3 spans 12 amino acids. Germline CDR1 is LGHDT and CDR2 is YNNKEL (reference sequence).

The chain combines TRBV30 with TRBJ1-2; possible D gene TRBD1, 5 bases. The CDR3 extends over 13 amino acids. V lost 4 bases to trimming and J lost 4 bases, with 13 bases between them. The germline V gene has CDR1 GTSNPN and CDR2 SVGIG (reference sequence). The CDR3 protein is CAWKSGQGYGYTF. The CDR3 DNA reads as TGTGCCTGGAAAAGTGGTCAGGGCTATGGCTACACCTTC.

CDR3: CASSVALGTSGAAYNEQFF. CDR3 DNA: TGTGCCAGCAGCGTAGCCCTAGGGACTAGCGGGGCGGCCTACAATGAGCAGTTCTTC. This chain joins TRBV9 and TRBJ2-1; the match to TRBD2 covers 13 bases. In germline, CDR1 is SGDLS, CDR2 YYNGEE. J lost 2 bases, V lost 0 bases, and 8 bases had no gene match. The CDR3 sequence is 19 residues long.

V is TRBV11-2 and J is TRBJ2-1, with D perhaps matching TRBD1 or TRBD2 (5 bases each). The CDR3 consists of 15 residues. Deletions cut 3 bases from V and 0 bases from J, with 9 bases between. Germline CDR1 is SGHAT and CDR2 is FQNNGV. CDR3 DNA sequence: TGTGCCAGCAGCTTTAGCGACAGCTCCTACAATGAGCAGTTCTTC. It encodes CASSFSDSSYNEQFF.

This clone is a singleton in its sample. The chain links TRBV15 to TRBJ1-4; weak D call: TRBD1 (6 bases). CDR3 length equals 14 residues. Per the germline V gene, CDR1 is LNHNV and CDR2 is YYDKDF (reference sequence). Trimming took 5 bases from V and 7 from J, leaving 14 bases between them. The CDR3 here is CATSRDNKVEKLFF. CDR3 DNA sequence: TGTGCCACCAGCCGGGACAATAAGGTTGAAAAACTGTTTTTT.

This chain connects TRBV27 to TRBJ1-1; TRBD1 might be the D (5 bases). The germline gives CDR1 MNHEY, CDR2 SMNVEV (reference sequence). This CDR3 has 15 residues. The V and J ends lost 5 bases and 4 bases respectively, with 17 bases between them. As DNA, the CDR3 is TGTGCCAGCAGTCCTATTATCCGGGGGGGCACTGAAGCTTTCTTT. Amino acid sequence: CASSPIIRGGTEAFF.

This clone has more than one count but fewer than ten. This chain joins TRBV5-4 and TRBJ2-3; no reliable D call. Germline V gene data show CDR1 as SGHNT and CDR2 as YYREEE (reference sequence). The length of the CDR3 is 11 residues. The V end lost 1 base, the J end lost 4 bases, and 1 base lay between the germline ends. CDR3 in amino acids: CASSLSDTQYF. The CDR3 DNA is TGTGCCAGCAGCTTGTCAGATACGCAGTATTTT.

This chain links TRBV27 with TRBJ2-2; D may be TRBD1 (6 bases). There are 17 residues in the CDR3. Germline V gives CDR1 MNHEY, CDR2 SMNVEV (reference sequence). The V and J ends lost 2 bases and 0 bases respectively, with 13 bases between them. The CDR3 spells CASSLGWGRSNTGELFF. The CDR3 DNA follows: TGTGCCAGCAGTTTAGGGTGGGGGCGATCGAACACCGGGGAGCTGTTTTTT.

This chain joins TRBV9 and TRBJ2-2; D gene unclear. The CDR3 is 13 residues long. Germline CDR1 SGDLS, CDR2 YYNGEE. V dropped 0 bases and J dropped 6 bases, with 6 bases sitting between them. The CDR3 sequence is CASSVAVAGELFF. CDR3 nucleotides: TGTGCCAGCAGCGTAGCGGTTGCCGGGGAGCTGTTTTTT. Full variable domain (rest looked up from reference TRBV9 and TRBJ2-2): DSGVTQTPKHLITATGQRVTLRCSPRSGDLSVYWYQQSLDQGLQFLIQYYNGEERAKGNILERFSAQQFPDLHSELNLSSLELGDSALYFCASSVAVAGELFFGEGSRLTVL.

The rearrangement joins TRBV15 to TRBJ2-7; tentative D call: TRBD2 (6 bases). CDR1 LNHNV and CDR2 YYDKDF come from the germline V gene (reference sequence). V was cut by 0 bases and J by 0 bases, with 15 bases left in between. The CDR3 sequence is 17 residues long. The CDR3 nucleotides read TGTGCCACCAGCAGAGATTTGGGGACTTACTCCTCCTACGAGCAGTACTTC. Translating gives CATSRDLGTYSSYEQYF.

This chain joins TRBV18 and TRBJ2-1; 12 bases map to TRBD1. V dropped 0 bases and J dropped 9; count of bases not matched to a gene: 3. The CDR3 contains 15 residues. Germline V gives CDR1 KGHSH, CDR2 LQKENI. The CDR3 spells CASSPPGTGGGEQFF. The CDR3 DNA is TGTGCCAGCTCACCACCCGGGACAGGGGGCGGTGAGCAGTTCTTC.

This clone was seen just once. The V and J genes are TRBV2 and TRBJ2-7; 8 bases map to TRBD2. Germline assignment: CDR1 SNHLY and CDR2 FYNNEI. The trim removed 6 bases at V and 6 bases at J, leaving 10 bases unmatched. The CDR3 is 14 residues long. The CDR3 spells CASSRTSRVSEQYF. Written as DNA, the CDR3 is TGTGCCAGCAGCCGGACTAGCAGGGTGAGCGAGCAGTACTTC.

This clone was detected only once. The chain combines TRBV5-1 with TRBJ1-5; the match to TRBD1 covers 7 bases. After removal of 3 bases from V and 0 bases from J, the junction contained 3 bases not matched to a gene. The V gene's germline CDR1 is SGHRS and CDR2 YFSETQ. CDR3 length equals 15 residues. The DNA for the CDR3 is TGCGCCAGCAGCTGGGACAGTGATAGCAATCAGCCCCAGCATTTT. Its translation: CASSWDSDSNQPQHF.

The chain combines TRBV30 with TRBJ2-7; the D is unclear. The V end was cut by 7 bases, the J end by 4 bases, with 17 bases between. In germline, CDR1 is GTSNPN, CDR2 SVGIG (reference sequence). The CDR3 consists of 13 residues. The CDR3 region is CALSPGKPYEQYF. The CDR3 coding sequence is TGTGCCTTGTCCCCAGGTAAACCTTACGAGCAGTACTTC.

The chain employs TRBV5-5 and TRBJ1-6, with unresolved D. Trimming removed 1 base at V and 7 bases at J, with 9 bases between. This CDR3 has 14 residues. CDR1 is SGHKS and CDR2 is YYEKEE in the germline V gene (reference sequence). CDR3 DNA sequence: TGTGCCAGCAGCTTGCAAAGGGAGAATTCACCCCTCCACTTT. Its translation: CASSLQRENSPLHF.

This clone was picked up a small number of times. This chain joins TRBV2 and TRBJ2-7, with 9 bases lining up with TRBD1. Germline loops: CDR1 SNHLY, CDR2 FYNNEI. The length of the CDR3 is 14 residues. Losses at the gene ends were 7 bases for V and 2 bases for J; bases not matched to a gene: 6. The CDR3 DNA reads TGTGCCAGCAAGCCGGGACAGGGTCCCTACGAGCAGTACTTC. Its translation: CASKPGQGPYEQYF.

The chain couples TRBV15 to TRBJ2-3; maybe TRBD1 (6 bases). This CDR3 is 14 amino acids long. The V end was cut by 0 bases, the J end by 3 bases, with 7 bases between. Germline V gene lookup returns CDR1 LNHNV and CDR2 YYDKDF (reference sequence). CDR3 loop: CATSRDTGTDTQYF. In DNA form, the CDR3 reads TGTGCCACCAGCAGAGATACAGGGACAGATACGCAGTATTTT.

The CDR3, as DNA: TGTGCCAGCAGCTTGTTGACGGACACAGATACGCAGTATTTT. Its protein product is CASSLLTDTDTQYF. The rearrangement uses TRBV5-4 and TRBJ2-3; no definite D call. Trimming took 1 base from V and 2 from J, leaving 8 bases between them. There are 14 residues in the CDR3. Germline loops: CDR1 SGHNT, CDR2 YYREEE (reference sequence).

The chain is built from TRBV5-4 and TRBJ2-2, with D possibly being TRBD2 (6 bases). V lost 4 bases and J lost 7, with 23 bases in between. Germline V lookup: CDR1 SGHNT, CDR2 YYREEE (reference sequence). The CDR3 totals 17 residues. CDR3 DNA sequence: TGTGCCAGCAGCCTTCGCAGCAGGAGGGCCTATAGCGGGGAGCTGTTTTTT. Protein: CASSLRSRRAYSGELFF.

CDR3 in amino acids: CATSGHLPGELFF. The DNA for the CDR3 is TGTGCCACATCCGGGCATTTACCCGGGGAGCTGTTTTTT. V is TRBV10-3 and J is TRBJ2-2; no reliable D call. The CDR3 has 13 amino acids. With 10 bases removed from V and 6 bases from J, the gap between germline ends came to 15 bases. In germline, CDR1 is ENHRY, CDR2 SYGVKD.

J is TRBJ2-1 and V is TRBV3-1 (or the pseudogene TRBV3-2), with no clear D. V was clipped by 1 base and J by 1 base, with 5 bases between them. Germline CDR1 LGHDT, CDR2 YNNKEL (reference sequence). The CDR3 is made up of 14 amino acids. CDR3 in amino acids: CASSQGESYNEQFF. In nucleotides, the CDR3 is TGTGCCAGCAGCCAAGGTGAATCCTACAATGAGCAGTTCTTC.